One sample yielded the 17 T cell receptor beta chains listed below, sequenced in a study of T-cell reconstitution after alpha-beta-depleted transplantation in children (dated by TCRdb to the mid-2010s). The treatment or condition label, read with the paper, signifies: allogeneic hematopoietic cell transplantation with graft depleted of TCRalphabeta T cells and CD19 B cells. Library preparation used PCR. This sample was sequenced with an Illumina HiSeq 2500. TCR libraries were prepared with molecular barcoding, using unique molecular identifiers to normalize TCRbeta repertoire quantification. TCRdb trimmed public reads at Q25 via fastp, called clones via MiXCR and kept in-frame beta chains. For every CDR3 protein sequence, its rows merge into one entry that carries the most common genes and DNA. The sample data list a few hundred thousand distinct CDR3 sequences, and about an eighth of these were observed just once. The ten most abundant clones make up around 2.2% of the sample.

The material was PBMCs, mostly from graft donor cells, obtained 360 days after TCRalphabeta/CD19-depleted stem cell transplant. The receptors derive from a male patient younger than 18 who had a stem cell transplant for acute myeloid leukemia, so the T cells may come from the graft donor.

The CDR3 DNA reads as TGTGCCAGCAGTTTCCCGACCCGAGGTGGGCGCCAGTACTTC. This sequence encodes CASSFPTRGGRQYF. The chain carries TRBV28 and TRBJ2-5; no clear D gene. Trimming left V 3 bases short and J 10 bases short, with 18 bases between. CDR1 is MDHEN, CDR2 SYDVKM, per germline. The CDR3 has 14 amino acids.

This clonotype was counted ten times or more. The chain joins TRBV6-6 to TRBJ2-5; 7 nucleotides line up with TRBD2. CDR1 is MNHNY, CDR2 SVGAGI, per germline (reference sequence). Trimming took 4 bases from V and 2 from J; bases not matched to a gene: 22. The CDR3 runs to 20 residues. The CDR3: CASSSLEPQNRAGKQETQYF. DNA of the CDR3: TGTGCCAGCAGTTCCCTTGAGCCTCAGAACCGAGCGGGGAAGCAAGAGACCCAGTACTTC.

The chain couples TRBV9 to TRBJ2-7; 8 bases are a match to TRBD2. The CDR3 runs to 16 residues. Germline CDR1 and CDR2: SGDLS and YYNGEE. Trimming took 4 bases from V and 3 from J; bases not matched to a gene: 12. CDR3 protein: CASSPPGTRENYEQYF. The CDR3 DNA sequence: TGTGCCAGCAGCCCCCCGGGGACTAGGGAGAACTACGAGCAGTACTTC.

The chain uses TRBV7-3 and TRBJ2-3, with TRBD1 matching over 12 bases. The CDR3 is made up of 14 amino acids. The germline CDR1 and CDR2 sequences are SGHTA and FQGTGA. Trimming cost V 5 bases and J 4 bases; bases outside gene matches: 1. CDR3 nucleotides: TGTGCCAGCAGCGGGACAGGGGGCCCAGATACGCAGTATTTT. It is translated as CASSGTGGPDTQYF.

This clonotype was detected a few times. The chain employs TRBV12-3 or TRBV12-4 and TRBJ2-7, with TRBD2 identical over 13 bases. The CDR3 sequence is 15 residues long. V gave up 2 bases and J gave up 7 bases; unmatched junction bases: 5. The CDR3 DNA follows: TGTGCCAGCAGTTTAATTCGGACTAGCGGGAGTGAGCAGTACTTC. It is translated as CASSLIRTSGSEQYF.

This clonotype has more than one count but fewer than ten. The chain recombines TRBV4-3 with TRBJ2-7, with D possibly TRBD1 on 6 matching bases. The germline CDR1 and CDR2 sequences are LGHNA and YSLEER. Trimming stripped 0 bases from V and 3 bases from J, with 12 bases between. This CDR3 is built from 15 residues. CDR3 in DNA: TGCGCCAGCAGCCAAGATCCGGGACACCACTACGAGCAGTACTTC. It translates to CASSQDPGHHYEQYF.

This clonotype was recorded many times. This sequence joins TRBV29-1 and TRBJ2-1; D is unclear. From germline, CDR1 is SQVTM and CDR2 ANQGSEA. This CDR3 region has 11 residues. V lost 5 bases and J lost 7, with 9 bases in between. The CDR3 is CSVIVINEQFF. The CDR3 DNA reads TGCAGCGTTATCGTAATAAATGAGCAGTTCTTC.

The chain joins TRBV9 to TRBJ2-1, with 10 bases aligning to TRBD2. Germline V lookup: CDR1 SGDLS, CDR2 YYNGEE. Losses at the gene ends were 4 bases for V and 6 bases for J; bases not matched to a gene: 10. The CDR3 spans 16 residues. The DNA of the CDR3 is TGTGCCAGCAGCACCTTCCCAGCGGGAGGGCCCAATGAGCAGTTCTTC. It translates to CASSTFPAGGPNEQFF.

This clonotype was observed at least ten times. At one of its ends the junction is not consistent with the germline gene, which may arise from a read error. V gene TRBV4-3 combines with J gene TRBJ2-5; 8 bases line up with TRBD1. The CDR3 runs 14 residues. The germline CDR1 and CDR2 sequences are LGHNA and YSLEER. The CDR3, as DNA: TGTGCCAGCAGCCAAGGACAGGGCGGGGAGACCCAGTACTTC. This encodes CASSQGQGGETQYF.

This clonotype was found a few times. The chain is built from TRBV28 and TRBJ2-3; 11 nucleotides align to TRBD2. With V trimmed by 3 bases and J by 2 bases, 10 bases remained unmatched. CDR3 length: 18 residues. Looked up from germline, CDR1 is MDHEN and CDR2 is SYDVKM. The CDR3, as DNA: TGTGCCAGCAGTTTCGTCCCGGGACTAGCGGAACTCACAGATACGCAGTATTTT. Protein: CASSFVPGLAELTDTQYF.

The rearrangement uses TRBV12-3 or TRBV12-4 and TRBJ1-2; tentative D call: TRBD1 (5 bases). V gave up 6 bases and J gave up 4 bases, with 12 bases separating them. The CDR3 is 13 amino acids. CDR3: CASSMGTAYGYTF. The CDR3 DNA sequence: TGTGCCAGCAGCATGGGGACGGCCTATGGCTACACCTTC.

This rearrangement joins TRBV28 to TRBJ2-7, with D perhaps TRBD1 (6 bases). The CDR3 is 15 residues long. V was pared by 5 bases and J by 1 base, with 15 bases between. CDR1 and CDR2 (germline): MDHEN, SYDVKM. The CDR3 DNA reads TGTGCCAGCAGTCGGGCAGGGGTCGCGTCCTACGAGCAGTACTTC. It codes for CASSRAGVASYEQYF.

This chain joins TRBV7-8 and TRBJ2-1, with D perhaps assigned TRBD1 or TRBD2 (6 bases each). V was cut by 5 bases and J by 9 bases, with 23 bases left in between. This CDR3 comprises 16 residues. The germline V gene encodes CDR1 SGHVS and CDR2 FQNEAQ. The CDR3 region has the DNA TGTGCCAGCAGCCTGGGAGGTAGGGGGGCGCTGGGTGAGCAGTTCTTC. It specifies CASSLGGRGALGEQFF.

This clonotype was observed a few times. V and J are TRBV5-1 and TRBJ2-7; D possibly uses TRBD1 or TRBD2 (5 bases each). V was shortened by 3 bases and J by 2 bases, with 12 bases between the two germline ends. Germline CDR1 and CDR2: SGHRS and YFSETQ. The CDR3 spans 14 residues. The CDR3 is CASSSGPSTYEQYF. The CDR3 bases are TGCGCCAGCAGCTCGGGACCGTCCACCTACGAGCAGTACTTC.

DNA for the CDR3: TGTGCCAGCAGCTCGACGGAGACCTACGAGCAGTACTTC. Residues: CASSSTETYEQYF. The chain employs TRBV7-2 and TRBJ2-7; no reliable D call. Looked up from germline, CDR1 is SGHTA and CDR2 is FQGNSA. The CDR3 extends over 13 amino acids. Deletions cut 4 bases from V and 2 bases from J, with 9 bases between.

The genes are TRBV6-2 or TRBV6-3 and TRBJ2-7; 11 bases fit TRBD2. In germline, CDR1 is MNHEY, CDR2 SVGEGT. The CDR3 totals 19 residues. V was clipped by 2 bases and J by 6 bases; unmatched bases: 18. CDR3 sequence: CASSYPMERLAGILSEQYF. The CDR3 DNA reads TGTGCCAGCAGTTACCCGATGGAGCGACTAGCGGGAATTCTAAGCGAGCAGTACTTC.

V and J are TRBV7-3 and TRBJ2-1; the match to TRBD2 covers 8 bases. Germline V gene sequence: CDR1 SGHTA, CDR2 FQGTGA. V was clipped by 2 bases and J by 9 bases; unmatched bases: 3. The CDR3 contains 13 residues. The CDR3 protein is CASSLGLATEQFF. CDR3 DNA sequence: TGTGCCAGCAGCTTAGGACTAGCCACTGAGCAGTTCTTC.